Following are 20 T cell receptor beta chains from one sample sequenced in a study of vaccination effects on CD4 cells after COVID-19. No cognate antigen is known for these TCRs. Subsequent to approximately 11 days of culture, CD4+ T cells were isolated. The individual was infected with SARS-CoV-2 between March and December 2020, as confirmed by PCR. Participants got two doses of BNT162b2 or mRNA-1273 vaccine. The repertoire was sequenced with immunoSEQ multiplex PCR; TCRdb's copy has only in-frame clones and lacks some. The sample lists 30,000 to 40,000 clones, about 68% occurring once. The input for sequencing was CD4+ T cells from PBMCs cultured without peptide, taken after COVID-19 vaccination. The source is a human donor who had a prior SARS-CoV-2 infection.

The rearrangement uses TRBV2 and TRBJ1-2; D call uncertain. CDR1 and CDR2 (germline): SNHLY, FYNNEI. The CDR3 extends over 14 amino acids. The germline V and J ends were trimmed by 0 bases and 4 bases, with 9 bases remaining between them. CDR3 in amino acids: CASSEALRGYGYTF. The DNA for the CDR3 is TGTGCCAGCAGTGAAGCGCTTCGGGGCTATGGCTACACCTTC.

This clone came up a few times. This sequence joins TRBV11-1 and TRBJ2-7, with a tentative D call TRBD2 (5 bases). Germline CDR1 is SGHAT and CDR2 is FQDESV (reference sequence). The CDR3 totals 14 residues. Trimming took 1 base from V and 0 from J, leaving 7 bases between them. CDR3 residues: CASSLGGSSYEQYF. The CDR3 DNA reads TGTGCCAGCAGCTTAGGAGGGAGCTCCTACGAGCAGTACTTC. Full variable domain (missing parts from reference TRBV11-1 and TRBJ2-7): EAEVAQSPRYKITEKSQAVAFWCDPISGHATLYWYRQILGQGPELLVQFQDESVVDDSQLPKDRFSAERLKGVDSTLKIQPAELGDSAMYLCASSLGGSSYEQYFGPGTRLTVT.

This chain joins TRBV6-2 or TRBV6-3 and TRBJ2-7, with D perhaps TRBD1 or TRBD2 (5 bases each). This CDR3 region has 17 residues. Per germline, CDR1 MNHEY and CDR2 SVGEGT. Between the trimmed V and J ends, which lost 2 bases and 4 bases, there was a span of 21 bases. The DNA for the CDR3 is TGTGCCAGCAGTTACGCCACGGGACCTCTTTCGTGGTACGAGCAGTACTTC. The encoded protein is CASSYATGPLSWYEQYF.

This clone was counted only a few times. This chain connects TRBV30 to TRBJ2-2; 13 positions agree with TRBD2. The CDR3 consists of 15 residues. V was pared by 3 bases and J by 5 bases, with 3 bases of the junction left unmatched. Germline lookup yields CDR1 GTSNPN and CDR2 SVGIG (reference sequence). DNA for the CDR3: TGTGCCTGGAGGCGACTAGCGGGAGGTACCGGGGAGCTGTTTTTT. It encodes CAWRRLAGGTGELFF.

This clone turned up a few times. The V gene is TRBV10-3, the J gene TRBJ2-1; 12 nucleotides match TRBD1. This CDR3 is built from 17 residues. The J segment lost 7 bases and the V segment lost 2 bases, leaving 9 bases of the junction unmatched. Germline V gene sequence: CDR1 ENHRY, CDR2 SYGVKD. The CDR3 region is CAISEAWGQGAQNEQFF. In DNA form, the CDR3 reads TGTGCCATCAGTGAGGCTTGGGGACAGGGGGCGCAGAATGAGCAGTTCTTC.

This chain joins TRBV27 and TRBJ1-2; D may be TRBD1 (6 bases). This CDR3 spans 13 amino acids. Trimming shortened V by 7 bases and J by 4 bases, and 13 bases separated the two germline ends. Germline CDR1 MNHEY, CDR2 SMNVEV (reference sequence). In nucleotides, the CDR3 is TGTGCCAGCACCGGGAGGGGGTTCTATGGCTACACCTTC. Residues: CASTGRGFYGYTF.

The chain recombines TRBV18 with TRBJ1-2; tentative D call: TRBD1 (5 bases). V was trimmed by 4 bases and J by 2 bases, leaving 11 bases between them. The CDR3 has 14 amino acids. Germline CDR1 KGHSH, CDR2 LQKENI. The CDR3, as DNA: TGTGCCAGCTCACTGGGGAAGGGGAACTATGGCTACACCTTC. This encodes CASSLGKGNYGYTF.

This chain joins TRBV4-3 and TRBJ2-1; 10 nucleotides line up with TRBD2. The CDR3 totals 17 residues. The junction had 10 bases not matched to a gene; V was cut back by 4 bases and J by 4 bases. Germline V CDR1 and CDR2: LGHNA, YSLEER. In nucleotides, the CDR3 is TGCGCCAGCAGCCCCCGAGCTAGCGGGAGCGGGTACAATGAGCAGTTCTTC. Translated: CASSPRASGSGYNEQFF.

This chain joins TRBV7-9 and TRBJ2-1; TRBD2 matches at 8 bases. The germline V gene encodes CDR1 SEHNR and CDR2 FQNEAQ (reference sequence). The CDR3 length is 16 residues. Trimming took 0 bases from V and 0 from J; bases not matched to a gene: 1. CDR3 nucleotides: TGTGCCAGCAGCTTAGCACTAGCGGCCTCCTACAATGAGCAGTTCTTC. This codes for CASSLALAASYNEQFF.

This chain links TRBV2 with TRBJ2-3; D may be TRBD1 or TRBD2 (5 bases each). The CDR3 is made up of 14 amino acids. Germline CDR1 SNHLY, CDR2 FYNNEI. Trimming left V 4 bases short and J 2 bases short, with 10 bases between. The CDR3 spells CASSGGLTTDTQYF. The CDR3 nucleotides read TGTGCCAGCAGTGGGGGGTTGACCACAGATACGCAGTATTTT.

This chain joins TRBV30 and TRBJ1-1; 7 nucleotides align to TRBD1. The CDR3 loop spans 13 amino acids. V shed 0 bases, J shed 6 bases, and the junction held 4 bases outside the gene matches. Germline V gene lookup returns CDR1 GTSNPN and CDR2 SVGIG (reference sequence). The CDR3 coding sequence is TGTGCCTGGAGTGTCCCTGACAGGGCTGAAGCTTTCTTT. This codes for CAWSVPDRAEAFF.

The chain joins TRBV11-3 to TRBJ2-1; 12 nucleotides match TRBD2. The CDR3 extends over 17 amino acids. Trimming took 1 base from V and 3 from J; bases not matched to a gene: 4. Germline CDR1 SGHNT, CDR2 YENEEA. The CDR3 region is CASSLGLTSGSYNEQFF. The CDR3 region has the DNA TGTGCCAGCAGCTTAGGTTTGACTAGCGGGAGCTACAATGAGCAGTTCTTC.

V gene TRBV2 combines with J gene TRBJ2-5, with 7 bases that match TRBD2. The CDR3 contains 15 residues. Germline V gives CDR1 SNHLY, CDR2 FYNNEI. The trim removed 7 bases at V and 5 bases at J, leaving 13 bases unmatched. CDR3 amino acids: CASTGAAGVRETQYF. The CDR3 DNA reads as TGTGCCAGCACCGGGGCGGCGGGAGTTAGGGAGACCCAGTACTTC.

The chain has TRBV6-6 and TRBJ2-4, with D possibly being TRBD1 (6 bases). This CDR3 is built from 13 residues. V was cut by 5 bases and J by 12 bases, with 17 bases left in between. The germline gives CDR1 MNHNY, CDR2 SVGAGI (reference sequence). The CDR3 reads CASSLLPQGSQYF. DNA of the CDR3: TGTGCCAGCAGTCTACTTCCACAGGGCTCTCAGTACTTC.

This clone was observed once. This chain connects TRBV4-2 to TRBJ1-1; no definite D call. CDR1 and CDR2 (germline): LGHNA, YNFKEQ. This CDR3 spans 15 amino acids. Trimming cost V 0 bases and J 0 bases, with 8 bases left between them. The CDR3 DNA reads TGTGCCAGCAGCCAAGAATGGGCACTGAACACTGAAGCTTTCTTT. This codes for CASSQEWALNTEAFF.

CDR3 protein: CASSAYSSGANVLTF. CDR3 in DNA: TGTGCCAGCAGCGCGTATAGCTCTGGGGCCAACGTCCTGACTTTC. This chain joins TRBV6-4 and TRBJ2-6; D is unresolved. Germline lookup yields CDR1 MRHNA and CDR2 SNTAGT. The V end lost 6 bases, the J end lost 0 bases, and 9 bases lay between the germline ends. The CDR3 is 15 residues long.

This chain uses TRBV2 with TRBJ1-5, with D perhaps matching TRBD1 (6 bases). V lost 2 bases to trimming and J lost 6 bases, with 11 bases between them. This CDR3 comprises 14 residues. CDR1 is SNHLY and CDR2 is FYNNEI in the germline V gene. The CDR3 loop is CASSEQGYGQPQHF. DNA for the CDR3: TGTGCCAGCAGTGAACAGGGGTATGGTCAGCCCCAGCATTTT.

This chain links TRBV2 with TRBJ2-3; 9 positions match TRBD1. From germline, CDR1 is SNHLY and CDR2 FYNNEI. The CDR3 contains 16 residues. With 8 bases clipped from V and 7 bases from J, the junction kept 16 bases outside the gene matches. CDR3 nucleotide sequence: TGTGCCAGCTTACAGGGGGCCGTTAAAGCGGGATATACGCAGTATTTT. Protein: CASLQGAVKAGYTQYF.

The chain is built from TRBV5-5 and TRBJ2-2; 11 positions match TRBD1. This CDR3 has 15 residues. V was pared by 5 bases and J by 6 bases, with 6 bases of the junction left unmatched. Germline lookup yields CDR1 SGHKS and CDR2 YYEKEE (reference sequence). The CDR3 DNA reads TGTGCCAGCAGAAATCCGGGACAGGGGGCCGGGGAGCTGTTTTTT. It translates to CASRNPGQGAGELFF.

The CDR3 region is CASSLMMGASPLHF. The CDR3 DNA is TGTGCCAGCAGTTTAATGATGGGAGCCTCGCCCCTCCACTTT. The genes are TRBV27 and TRBJ1-6; no reliable D call. In germline, CDR1 is MNHEY, CDR2 SMNVEV (reference sequence). This CDR3 spans 14 amino acids. V dropped 2 bases and J dropped 13 bases, with 15 bases sitting between them.